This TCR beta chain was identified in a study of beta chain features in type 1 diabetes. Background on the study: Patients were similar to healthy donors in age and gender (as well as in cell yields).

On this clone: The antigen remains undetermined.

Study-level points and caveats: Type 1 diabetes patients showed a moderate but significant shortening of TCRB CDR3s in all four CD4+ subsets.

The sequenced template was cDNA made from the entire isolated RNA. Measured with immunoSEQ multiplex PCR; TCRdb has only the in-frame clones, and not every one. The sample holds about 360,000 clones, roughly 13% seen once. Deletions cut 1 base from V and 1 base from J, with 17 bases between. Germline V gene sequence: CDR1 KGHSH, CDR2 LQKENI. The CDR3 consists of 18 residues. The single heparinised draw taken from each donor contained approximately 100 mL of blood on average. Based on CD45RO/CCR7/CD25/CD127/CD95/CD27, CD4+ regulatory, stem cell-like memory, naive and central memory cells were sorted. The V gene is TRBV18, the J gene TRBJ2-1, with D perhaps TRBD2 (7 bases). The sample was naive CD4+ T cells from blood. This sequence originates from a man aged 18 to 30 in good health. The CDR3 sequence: CASSPQEGGLGSYNEQFF. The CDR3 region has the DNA TGTGCCAGCTCACCACAAGAGGGGGGGCTGGGATCCTACAATGAGCAGTTCTTC.